The clone carrying this T cell receptor (beta chain) was picked up many times. Its antigen is unidentified. In the library, individual cDNA molecules carried attached unique molecular identifiers. A single record per CDR3 protein comes from TCRdb applying MiXCR to the 5' RACE reads. Of 75,000 or so distinct CDR3 sequences in the sample, over 9.5% are singletons; the top ten hold around 6%. The data belong to a study of early T cells in non-severe SARS-CoV-2 infection. The overall study: Unpaired chains resulted from sequencing bulk RNA of unsorted whole blood.

Findings of the study overall: Anti-spike CD8 responses were favored by VDJdb matching, which missed private and CD4 specificities.

Germline CDR1 and CDR2: SGHVS and FQNEAQ. After removal of 5 bases from V and 7 bases from J, the junction contained 13 bases not matched to a gene. The CDR3 is made up of 15 amino acids. Sequences were derived from whole blood, sampled at baseline. This TCR came from an adult who was a healthcare worker with PCR-confirmed SARS-CoV-2 infection or an uninfected control (not recorded which). The V call is TRBV7-8, the J call TRBJ1-2; 7 nucleotides agree with TRBD1. The CDR3 reads CASSPQEGAFGGYTF. The CDR3 coding sequence is TGTGCCAGCAGCCCGCAGGAGGGGGCCTTTGGTGGCTACACCTTC.